This TCR beta chain was observed in a study of early T cells in non-severe SARS-CoV-2 infection. As for the study in general: Sequencing of unsorted whole blood was done on bulk RNA, leaving chains unpaired.

The length of the CDR3 is 13 residues. CDR1 and CDR2 from the germline V gene are KGHSH and LQKENI. The study, taken as a whole, reports: There was a bias toward anti-spike CD8 responses in VDJdb matching, which missed private and CD4 specificities.

Researchers tagged individual cDNA molecules with unique molecular identifiers. TCRdb itself ran the 5' RACE reads through MiXCR, one entry per CDR3 protein. Of 68,000 or so distinct CDR3 sequences in the sample, roughly 11% were seen once. This clonotype has only a few counts. Its antigen is currently unknown. An end of the junction does not agree with germline; a read error may underlie this. This TCR was sampled from an adult who was a healthcare worker with PCR-confirmed SARS-CoV-2 infection or an uninfected control (not recorded which). The sample was whole blood. The chain couples TRBV18 to TRBJ1-1; D call uncertain. DNA of the CDR3: TGTGCCAGCTCTGCCGACTTACTTACGACTGTGCTTTTT. Encoded protein: CASSADLLTTVLF.